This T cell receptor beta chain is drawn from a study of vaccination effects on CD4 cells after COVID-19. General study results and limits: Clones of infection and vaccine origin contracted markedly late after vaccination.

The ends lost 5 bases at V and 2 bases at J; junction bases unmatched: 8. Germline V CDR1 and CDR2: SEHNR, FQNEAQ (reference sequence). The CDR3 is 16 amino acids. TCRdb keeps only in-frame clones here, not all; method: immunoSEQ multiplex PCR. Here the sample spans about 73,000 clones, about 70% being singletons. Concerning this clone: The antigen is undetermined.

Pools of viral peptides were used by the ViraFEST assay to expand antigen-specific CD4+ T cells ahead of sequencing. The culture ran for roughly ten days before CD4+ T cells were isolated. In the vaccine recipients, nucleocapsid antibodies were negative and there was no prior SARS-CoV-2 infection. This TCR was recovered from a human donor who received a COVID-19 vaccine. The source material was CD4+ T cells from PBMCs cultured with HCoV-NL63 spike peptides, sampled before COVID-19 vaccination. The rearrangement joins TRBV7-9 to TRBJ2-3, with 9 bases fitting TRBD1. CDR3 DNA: TGTGCCAGCAGCCTTGGGTGGACAGGGGACACAGATACGCAGTATTTT. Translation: CASSLGWTGDTDTQYF.